This T cell receptor (beta chain) was profiled in a study of T cell responses to AZD1222 COVID-19 vaccine. CDR1 is LGHNT and CDR2 is FRNRAP in the germline V gene. The V and J ends lost 6 bases and 12 bases respectively, with 26 bases between them. The CDR3 is 15 amino acids. Points from the study as a whole: Among those given AZD1222, only six or seven were seropositive at baseline. Donors were mostly white British, more females; clonal diversity possibly underestimated. Spike was spanned by vaccine-associated CD4 TCRs, with dominance at 160-218 and 743-854. With two AZD1222 doses given, Spike-specific TCR breadth and depth both rose.

Details on this clone: Its antigen is not identified.

The protocol was immunoSEQ multiplex PCR, while the TCRdb copy is restricted to in-frame clones and leaves out a portion. Here the sample spans around 130,000 clones, less than 95% being singletons. This sequence originates from an adult in good health. V and J are TRBV12-5 and TRBJ1-1; tentatively, D is TRBD1 (6 bases). Sequencing was performed on peripheral blood, taken on day 0 of AZD1222 vaccination. The CDR3 coding sequence is TGTGCTAGTGGCTTGATGTCCGGGGGGCGCGAAGAAACTTTCTTT. Protein product: CASGLMSGGREETFF.